This TCR beta chain was documented in a study of T cell repertoires in cytomegalovirus infection. Study-level background: Public TCR beta signature analysis indicated the presence of both CMV infection and matching HLA type. Study-level findings and limits: The response measured ex vivo was dominated by TCR beta clonotypes (HLA-C-restricted and CMV-specific).

J was trimmed by 4 bases and V by 5 bases; bases with no gene match: 6. The length of the CDR3 is 14 residues. Germline CDR1 SGHTA, CDR2 FQGNSA. This clonotype was counted ten times or more. Its antigen is unidentified. TCRdb re-called the reads with MiXCR, one entry per CDR3 protein. Of about 180,000 distinct CDR3 sequences in the sample, roughly 14% were seen once. This receptor was identified in a human donor in good health (CMV status not recorded). Some clones in this sample may be carry-over from other donors' samples. The chain is built from TRBV7-2 and TRBJ2-7, with TRBD2 matching over 9 bases. The sample taken for sequencing was PBMCs. CDR3 DNA: TGTGCCAGCAGCCCCACAGCGGGAGGATACGAGCAGTACTTC. It codes for CASSPTAGGYEQYF.